These 22 T cell receptor beta chains originate from one sample sequenced in a study of regulatory T cells in long-lasting Graves disease (dated by TCRdb to 2020 to 2023). The time point label, as the study defines it: newly diagnosed GD, antithyroid drugs for less than 3 months. RNA was extracted from PBMCs in TRIzol for both TCR sequencing and RNA sequencing. The method was multiplex PCR. The reads were generated on an Illumina HiSeq 4000. To build TCR beta libraries, CDR3 regions were amplified by Arm-PCR using iRepertoire HTBI primers. The public reads were quality trimmed at Q25 with fastp and then assembled into clones with MiXCR by TCRdb, keeping productive beta chains. Rows are unified per CDR3 protein, each entry keeping the most common DNA and genes. This sample is represented by under 700,000 distinct CDR3 sequences; about 15% of them were singletons. The top ten constitute 20% to 30% of the sample.

Another study also made use of these data, one on T cells in Graves' hyperthyroidism and ophthalmopathy.

Sequencing used peripheral blood mononuclear cells (PBMCs), obtained at new diagnosis, from a patient treated with antithyroid drugs. The receptor set was obtained from a woman aged 40 to 65 with Graves disease. Donor details come from another sample of the same person, matched by shared clones.

This chain connects TRBV20-1 to TRBJ2-5; 7 nucleotides align to TRBD1. The CDR3 runs to 13 residues. V shed 6 bases and J 3 bases; nucleotides not matched to a gene: 7. CDR1 and CDR2 from the germline V gene are DFQATT and SNEGSKA (reference sequence). The CDR3, as DNA: TGCAGTGCGACTTGGACAGGAGAAGAGACCCAGTACTTC. Protein product: CSATWTGEETQYF.

This clonotype was picked up a small number of times. The missing conserved phenylalanine or tryptophan at the end of this CDR3 makes a read error likely. This chain links TRBV28 with TRBJ2-3; either TRBD1 or TRBD2 may fit D (5 bases each). Germline lookup yields CDR1 MDHEN and CDR2 SYDVKM. The ends were cut back, 6 bases at V and 10 bases at J, with 20 bases in the middle. This CDR3 is built from 14 residues. The CDR3 sequence is CASSPRGPHPPQYL. The CDR3 DNA is TGTGCCAGCAGCCCCCGGGGCCCGCATCCCCCGCAGTATCTT.

Ten or more counts support this clonotype. V gene TRBV12-3 or TRBV12-4 combines with J gene TRBJ1-4, with D uncertain. CDR3 length: 17 residues. Trimming cost V 4 bases and J 0 bases, with 15 bases left between them. CDR3 sequence: CASSSAGGDATNEKLFF. Written as DNA, the CDR3 is TGTGCCAGCAGTTCCGCCGGTGGAGACGCAACTAATGAAAAACTGTTTTTT.

The CDR3 protein is CASSPPGRTYTF. In DNA form, the CDR3 reads TGTGCCAGCAGCCCCCCCGGCAGGACTTACACCTTC. This chain joins TRBV7-2 and TRBJ1-2; D is unclear. V was clipped by 5 bases and J by 11 bases, with 15 bases between them. The CDR3 totals 12 residues. Germline CDR1 SGHTA, CDR2 FQGNSA.

The chain has TRBV27 and TRBJ2-1; D not certain. Germline CDR1 and CDR2: MNHEY and SMNVEV (reference sequence). The V end was cut by 5 bases, the J end by 3 bases, with 14 bases between. CDR3 length: 15 amino acids. CDR3 region: CASSPGLVVYNEQFF. The CDR3 DNA follows: TGTGCCAGCAGTCCCGGCCTAGTAGTCTACAATGAGCAGTTCTTC.

The chain couples TRBV5-5 to TRBJ1-5; D gene uncertain. V dropped 4 bases and J dropped 1 base, with 12 bases sitting between them. Germline V lookup: CDR1 SGHKS, CDR2 YYEKEE (reference sequence). The CDR3 length is 15 residues. The CDR3 here is CASSTDGRSNQPQHF. The CDR3 bases are TGTGCCAGCAGCACGGACGGGAGGAGCAATCAGCCCCAGCATTTT.

The gene calls are TRBV30 and TRBJ1-4, with D tentatively TRBD1 (6 bases). Germline-derived CDR1 and CDR2 are GTSNPN and SVGIG (reference sequence). The CDR3 covers 18 residues. The V end was cut by 1 base, the J end by 7 bases, with 25 bases between. The CDR3 loop is CAWSDNPGHPPFTEKLFF. The CDR3 coding sequence is TGTGCCTGGAGTGACAATCCGGGACACCCACCCTTTACTGAAAAACTGTTTTTT.

This chain links TRBV5-1 with TRBJ2-2; 8 bases are a match to TRBD2. The CDR3 covers 15 residues. Unmatched junction bases numbered 7, after V lost 2 bases and J lost 7 bases. In germline, CDR1 is SGHRS, CDR2 YFSETQ. CDR3 amino acids: CASSLEGLGFGELFF. CDR3 nucleotides: TGCGCCAGCAGCTTAGAGGGACTAGGTTTCGGGGAGCTGTTTTTT.

The chain carries TRBV2 and TRBJ2-1, with 10 bases identical to TRBD1. The CDR3 is 17 amino acids. V lost 8 bases and J lost 5; bases outside the gene matches: 15. Germline lookup yields CDR1 SNHLY and CDR2 FYNNEI. CDR3 sequence (DNA): TGTGCCAGCTCCCCTACTAGCGCGGGACAGGGGCACAATGAGCAGTTCTTC. It yields the protein CASSPTSAGQGHNEQFF. The entire variable domain, with the rest obtained from reference TRBV2 and TRBJ2-1, is as follows: EPEVTQTPSHQVTQMGQEVILRCVPISNHLYFYWYRQILGQKVEFLVSFYNNEISEKSEIFDDQFSVERPDGSNFTLKIRSTKLEDSAMYFCASSPTSAGQGHNEQFFGPGTRLTVL.

This clonotype was observed a handful of times. The rearrangement uses TRBV2 and TRBJ1-6; possibly TRBD1 for D (6 bases). Trimming removed 6 bases at V and 7 bases at J, with 13 bases between. The CDR3 contains 14 residues. In germline, CDR1 is SNHLY, CDR2 FYNNEI. CDR3 residues: CASSDGQMNSPLHF. The DNA of the CDR3 is TGTGCCAGCAGCGACGGACAGATGAATTCACCCCTCCACTTT.

The chain uses TRBV5-6 and TRBJ2-3, with D uncertain. The germline CDR1 and CDR2 sequences are SGHDT and YYEEEE. Trimming removed 3 bases at V and 3 bases at J, with 8 bases between. This CDR3 is 13 amino acids long. CDR3 nucleotides: TGTGCCAGCAGCTCCCTCGAGACAGATACGCAGTATTTT. Translating gives CASSSLETDTQYF.

The chain carries TRBV6-2 or TRBV6-3 and TRBJ1-1; TRBD1 aligns across 9 bases. Germline CDR1 MNHEY, CDR2 SVGEGT. This CDR3 is 14 amino acids long. V trimming: 6 bases; J trimming: 3 bases; junction bases outside the gene matches: 5. CDR3 sequence (DNA): TGTGCCAGCAGGACCCGGGACAGGGACACTGAAGCTTTCTTT. It specifies CASRTRDRDTEAFF.

This clonotype was picked up many times. The chain is built from TRBV7-9 and TRBJ2-7; TRBD2 might be the D (6 bases). The ends were cut back, 5 bases at V and 7 bases at J, with 21 bases in the middle. The CDR3 runs 15 residues. The V gene's germline CDR1 is SEHNR and CDR2 FQNEAQ (reference sequence). The chain's CDR3 is CASSPERAPSGEQYF. For the CDR3, the DNA is TGTGCCAGCAGCCCAGAGCGGGCCCCCTCAGGGGAGCAGTACTTC.

This clonotype has more than one count but fewer than ten. An end of the junction does not agree with germline; a read error may underlie this. The chain employs TRBV6-4 and TRBJ1-5; 10 bases fit TRBD1. There are 16 residues in the CDR3. Germline CDR1 and CDR2: MRHNA and SNTAGT. In DNA form, the CDR3 reads TGTGCCAGCAGGAGGGGGACAGGGGTTAGCAATCAGGCCCAGCATTTT. Translating it yields CASRRGTGVSNQAQHF.

This clonotype was seen at least ten times. The chain uses TRBV27 and TRBJ2-3; 9 bases map to TRBD1. Germline V CDR1 and CDR2: MNHEY, SMNVEV (reference sequence). V was clipped by 6 bases and J by 7 bases; unmatched bases: 11. The CDR3 spans 15 residues. The CDR3 reads CASRSMGQGLNTQYF. The CDR3 coding sequence is TGTGCCAGCAGGTCCATGGGACAGGGTCTTAATACGCAGTATTTT.

In this sample, this clonotype turned up many times. The chain combines TRBV11-2 with TRBJ2-2, with TRBD1 as a possible D gene (5 bases). The V gene lost 1 base and the J gene lost 1 base, with 10 bases spanning the gap. This CDR3 contains 16 residues. CDR1 and CDR2 (germline): SGHAT, FQNNGV. This chain's CDR3 is CASSLVGVGNTGELFF. The CDR3 DNA follows: TGTGCCAGCAGCTTAGTAGGGGTCGGGAACACCGGGGAGCTGTTTTTT.

This clonotype was picked up many times. The chain combines TRBV14 with TRBJ2-5; D may match TRBD1 or TRBD2 (5 bases each). This CDR3 comprises 13 residues. Germline V CDR1 and CDR2: SGHDN, FVKESK. V lost 4 bases and J lost 7, with 13 bases in between. CDR3 region: CASSPLRGVTQYF. CDR3 DNA: TGTGCCAGCAGCCCACTCCGGGGCGTGACCCAGTACTTC. The full variable domain, with the rest looked up from reference TRBV14 and TRBJ2-5, is EAGVTQFPSHSVIEKGQTVTLRCDPISGHDNLYWYRRVMGKEIKFLLHFVKESKQDESGMPNNRFLAERTGGTYSTLKVQPAELEDSGVYFCASSPLRGVTQYFGPGTRLLVL.

This clonotype was recorded at least ten times. The CDR3 loop is CASGKTSANYGYTF. CDR3 sequence (DNA): TGTGCCAGCGGCAAAACTTCAGCTAACTATGGCTACACCTTC. The rearrangement joins TRBV12-3 or TRBV12-4 to TRBJ1-2; no firm D call. V lost 8 bases, J lost 0 bases, and 13 bases lay in between. The CDR3 totals 14 residues.

This chain connects TRBV20-1 to TRBJ2-3, with 9 nucleotides matching TRBD1. CDR1 DFQATT and CDR2 SNEGSKA come from the germline V gene (reference sequence). V lost 0 bases and J lost 4; bases outside the gene matches: 5. This CDR3 comprises 15 residues. The CDR3 region has the DNA TGCAGTGCTAGAGATGGGACAGGGACCCCAGATACGCAGTATTTT. It codes for CSARDGTGTPDTQYF.

This clonotype was detected ten times or more. The rearrangement joins TRBV13 to TRBJ2-5, with TRBD2 matching 9 bases. Germline V lookup: CDR1 PRHDT, CDR2 FYEKMQ (reference sequence). Trimming at V came to 0 bases and at J to 2 bases, leaving 7 bases not matched to a gene. The CDR3 spans 17 residues. CDR3: CASSLGLAGLSQETQYF. The CDR3 DNA follows: TGTGCCAGCAGCTTAGGGCTAGCGGGGCTAAGTCAAGAGACCCAGTACTTC.

There are many counts of this clonotype. V and J are TRBV10-3 and TRBJ2-2, with 7 bases matching TRBD1. Germline V CDR1 and CDR2: ENHRY, SYGVKD. The V segment lost 3 bases and the J segment 1 base; nucleotides outside the gene matches: 5. The CDR3 covers 16 residues. The CDR3 DNA reads TGTGCCATCAGTGACCTGGGACAGAGGAACACCGGGGAGCTGTTTTTT. It translates to CAISDLGQRNTGELFF.

The chain links TRBV4-1 to TRBJ2-2, with 7 bases fitting TRBD2. Per germline, CDR1 MGHRA and CDR2 YSYEKL. Trimming took 2 bases from V and 1 from J; bases not matched to a gene: 1. This CDR3 is 15 amino acids long. In nucleotides, the CDR3 is TGCGCCAGCAGCCAATGGGGGGGGAACACCGGGGAGCTGTTTTTT. Protein sequence: CASSQWGGNTGELFF.